The clone carrying this T cell receptor beta chain was found once. No antigen is known for it. The junction and the germline gene differ at one end; a read error may be behind it. This record comes from a study of glioma-infiltrating T cells. Study outcomes and limitations: Non-neoplastic patients had below-expected tissue-blood divergence, while all gliomas exceeded expectation.

Using RNA template, CDR3s of TCR alpha and beta were amplified with iRepertoire arm-PCR. TCRdb fed the multiplex PCR reads into MiXCR, producing one record per CDR3 protein. The sample records about 210,000 distinct CDR3 sequences, more than 30% being singletons. The CDR3 is made up of 16 amino acids. Germline CDR1 MNHNY, CDR2 SVGAGI (reference sequence). Input material: glioma tissue, nonneoplastic brain tissue, or PBMCs (not recorded which). This receptor was identified in a human donor with low-grade glioma or glioblastoma, undergoing nonglioma brain surgery, or in good health (not recorded which). This chain joins TRBV6-6 and TRBJ2-1, with TRBD2 matching 7 bases. This CDR3 is CACSYSSGILGDEQFF. In DNA form, the CDR3 reads TGTGCCTGCAGTTACTCCAGCGGGATCCTCGGTGATGAGCAGTTCTTC.